The clone carrying this T cell receptor (beta chain) appeared once. Original processing notes: Estimation of nucleated cell counts was performed using reference gene primer amplification. Clones were sequenced by immunoSEQ multiplex PCR, and TCRdb holds only the in-frame ones, with some missing. D and trimming come from the DNA, and the V and J calls and clone size come from that table. The table has roughly 100,000 clones, more than 75% seen once. The CDR3 totals 14 residues. Germline CDR1 and CDR2: KGHDR and SFDVKD. The V end lost 1 base, the J end lost 6 bases, and 9 bases lay between the germline ends. The entry originates in a study of blood T cell repertoires in COVID-19. Across the study: Acute and convalescent COVID-19 samples came from the United States, Italy and Spain. Sources were T cells, B-cell-depleted T cells, or PBMCs; the material itself was cDNA or gDNA.

The sequencing input was peripheral blood. This chain connects TRBV24-1 to TRBJ2-1; a weak D match, TRBD1 (5 bases). This receptor was identified in a man aged 50 to 59 with acute or convalescent COVID-19. The CDR3: CATSDFPGPNEQFF. As DNA, the CDR3 is TGTGCCACCAGTGATTTCCCAGGGCCCAATGAGCAGTTCTTC.